One and the same sample provided the 21 T cell receptor beta chains below, sequenced in a study of blood T cell repertoires in COVID-19. The table came from immunoSEQ multiplex PCR; TCRdb's copy has only in-frame clones and leaves some out. The data show 200,000 to 250,000 clones, more than 75% seen once. The sample was peripheral blood. These receptors were obtained from a man in his 60s with acute or convalescent COVID-19.

The CDR3 sequence: CASTQGQGASNQPQHF. The CDR3 DNA reads as TGTGCCAGCACCCAGGGGCAGGGGGCGAGCAATCAGCCCCAGCATTTT. V gene TRBV28 combines with J gene TRBJ1-5, with TRBD1 identical over 8 bases. Germline V gene sequence: CDR1 MDHEN, CDR2 SYDVKM. The junction had 9 bases not matched to a gene; V was cut back by 7 bases and J by 1 base. This CDR3 region has 16 residues.

This clone was seen once. The chain uses TRBV3-1 (or the pseudogene TRBV3-2) and TRBJ1-2, with no clear D. Germline assignment: CDR1 LGHDT and CDR2 YNNKEL (reference sequence). The CDR3 has 14 amino acids. V shed 4 bases and J shed 0 bases, with 9 bases lying between them. The CDR3, as DNA: TGTGCCAGCAGCCTAAAATCGGCTAACTATGGCTACACCTTC. It translates to CASSLKSANYGYTF.

The chain combines TRBV5-1 with TRBJ2-3; 11 positions match TRBD2. V gave up 4 bases and J gave up 4 bases; unmatched junction bases: 8. CDR1 is SGHRS and CDR2 is YFSETQ in the germline V gene. The CDR3 extends over 16 amino acids. For the CDR3, the DNA is TGCGCCAGCAGCCTCTATAGCGGGGGGGCATCAGATACGCAGTATTTT. Translated, it gives CASSLYSGGASDTQYF.

The chain recombines TRBV7-2 with TRBJ1-5; a weak D match, TRBD1 (5 bases). The CDR3 is 16 residues long. V gave up 3 bases and J gave up 2 bases, with 14 bases separating them. Germline CDR1 and CDR2: SGHTA and FQGNSA. CDR3 in amino acids: CASSFPGGGGNQPQHF. Written as DNA, the CDR3 is TGTGCCAGCAGCTTCCCCGGGGGAGGGGGCAATCAGCCCCAGCATTTT.

The chain recombines TRBV4-3 with TRBJ1-3, with TRBD1 as a possible D gene (5 bases). The CDR3 extends over 14 amino acids. Germline assignment: CDR1 LGHNA and CDR2 YSLEER. Trimming removed 0 bases from V and 8 bases from J, with 11 bases in between. The CDR3 protein is CASSQDARVDTIYF. Written as DNA, the CDR3 is TGCGCCAGCAGCCAAGATGCCAGGGTAGACACCATATATTTT.

The CDR3 sequence: CASSPRGDASSGNTIYF. CDR3 nucleotides: TGTGCCAGCAGCCCAAGGGGTGACGCCTCCTCTGGAAACACCATATATTTT. The rearrangement links TRBV11-2 to TRBJ1-3; D might be TRBD1 (5 bases). The CDR3 spans 17 residues. Germline V gene lookup returns CDR1 SGHAT and CDR2 FQNNGV. V was cut by 5 bases and J by 0 bases, with 17 bases left in between.

The chain employs TRBV4-3 and TRBJ1-2, with a tentative D call TRBD1 (6 bases). The V and J ends lost 0 bases and 7 bases respectively, with 15 bases between them. The CDR3 has 15 residues. Germline V gene data show CDR1 as LGHNA and CDR2 as YSLEER. The chain's CDR3 is CASSQDTGRGGGYTF. As DNA, the CDR3 is TGCGCCAGCAGCCAAGATACAGGGAGGGGCGGTGGCTACACCTTC.

The rearrangement uses TRBV9 and TRBJ2-1; the match to TRBD1 covers 9 bases. In germline, CDR1 is SGDLS, CDR2 YYNGEE. The CDR3 extends over 16 amino acids. V lost 4 bases to trimming and J lost 7 bases; unmatched junction nucleotides: 12. This chain's CDR3 is CASSPTGQGGQNEQFF. In DNA, the CDR3 is TGTGCCAGCAGCCCCACGGGACAGGGTGGACAGAATGAGCAGTTCTTC.

The chain combines TRBV27 with TRBJ1-1; D is unclear. V was shortened by 6 bases and J by 2 bases, with 13 bases between the two germline ends. CDR3 length: 14 amino acids. Looked up from germline, CDR1 is MNHEY and CDR2 is SMNVEV (reference sequence). The CDR3 DNA reads TGTGCCAGCAGCCCCACATCCAGAAACACTGAAGCTTTCTTT. This encodes CASSPTSRNTEAFF.

V is TRBV7-2 and J is TRBJ1-6; 7 positions agree with TRBD1. This CDR3 is built from 16 residues. Per germline, CDR1 SGHTA and CDR2 FQGNSA. V lost 6 bases to trimming and J lost 7 bases; unmatched junction nucleotides: 12. The chain's CDR3 is CASSLGPGQINSPLHF. The CDR3 DNA is TGTGCCAGCAGTTTGGGTCCGGGACAGATAAATTCACCCCTCCACTTT. The full variable domain, its missing parts supplied by reference TRBV7-2 and TRBJ1-6, is GAGVSQSPSNKVTEKGKDVELRCDPISGHTALYWYRQSLGQGLEFLIYFQGNSAPDKSGLPSDRFSAERTGGSVSTLTIQRTQQEDSAVYLCASSLGPGQINSPLHFGNGTRLTVT.

The chain joins TRBV4-2 to TRBJ1-5; 7 nucleotides agree with TRBD1. V gave up 4 bases and J gave up 0 bases; unmatched junction bases: 3. The CDR3 consists of 15 residues. Per the germline V gene, CDR1 is LGHNA and CDR2 is YNFKEQ. The CDR3 loop reads CASSRGTVSNQPQHF. As DNA, the CDR3 is TGTGCCAGCAGCCGAGGGACAGTTAGCAATCAGCCCCAGCATTTT.

V is TRBV12-3 or TRBV12-4 and J is TRBJ2-7; possible D gene TRBD2, 5 bases. The V gene lost 7 bases and the J gene lost 0 bases, with 10 bases spanning the gap. The CDR3 contains 13 residues. The chain's CDR3 is CASMWRISYEQYF. Here the CDR3 DNA reads TGTGCCAGCATGTGGAGGATCTCCTACGAGCAGTACTTC.

This sequence joins TRBV5-4 and TRBJ2-2, with 10 bases that match TRBD2. V was pared by 4 bases and J by 3 bases, with 12 bases of the junction left unmatched. This CDR3 comprises 18 residues. Per germline, CDR1 SGHNT and CDR2 YYREEE (reference sequence). DNA of the CDR3: TGTGCCAGCAGCCCCCCGCCACGGAGCGGGGGGGACACCGGGGAGCTGTTTTTT. Translation gives CASSPPPRSGGDTGELFF.

The V gene is TRBV6-5, the J gene TRBJ1-3; D perhaps matches TRBD1 (5 bases). Germline V gene sequence: CDR1 MNHEY, CDR2 SVGAGI. The CDR3 loop spans 16 amino acids. Trimming took 0 bases from V and 1 from J, leaving 10 bases between them. CDR3: CASSYSLGQSGNTIYF. Here the CDR3 DNA reads TGTGCCAGCAGTTACTCCTTAGGACAATCTGGAAACACCATATATTTT.

This clone was seen a few times. This chain joins TRBV10-3 and TRBJ2-7; TRBD2 is a possible D gene (5 bases). The CDR3 is 14 amino acids. The V end was cut by 4 bases, the J end by 0 bases, with 10 bases between. The germline CDR1 and CDR2 sequences are ENHRY and SYGVKD. The CDR3 DNA sequence: TGTGCCATCAGTGGTGATAGCGCCTCCTACGAGCAGTACTTC. As protein: CAISGDSASYEQYF.

This clone was counted a single time. Here the CDR3 DNA reads TGTGCCAGTAGTATGGGCAGGGGGCGGACAGATACGCAGTATTTT. Encoded protein: CASSMGRGRTDTQYF. V gene TRBV19 combines with J gene TRBJ2-3; 8 bases fit TRBD1. CDR1 LNHDA and CDR2 SQIVND come from the germline V gene (reference sequence). The CDR3 extends over 15 amino acids. V was clipped by 3 bases and J by 3 bases; unmatched bases: 5.

The CDR3 bases are TGCGCCAGCAGCTTGGCGGGACAGACACTAAACAGTGAAAAACTGTTTTTT. It codes for CASSLAGQTLNSEKLFF. This chain joins TRBV5-1 and TRBJ1-4, with 7 bases aligning to TRBD1. V lost 0 bases to trimming and J lost 7 bases; unmatched junction nucleotides: 12. This CDR3 region has 17 residues. Germline V gene data show CDR1 as SGHRS and CDR2 as YFSETQ.

The rearrangement uses TRBV5-1 and TRBJ2-2; the D gene is possibly TRBD1 (5 bases). The CDR3 length is 14 residues. Germline V gene data show CDR1 as SGHRS and CDR2 as YFSETQ. Deletions cut 4 bases from V and 5 bases from J, with 12 bases between. DNA for the CDR3: TGCGCCAGCAGCATAACAGGTGGGACCGGGGAGCTGTTTTTT. Protein sequence: CASSITGGTGELFF.

The chain links TRBV5-1 to TRBJ1-2, with D unresolved. This CDR3 spans 15 amino acids. Germline V gene data show CDR1 as SGHRS and CDR2 as YFSETQ. Trimming removed 7 bases at V and 6 bases at J, with 22 bases between. CDR3 protein: CASLPEPLAPNGYTF. The CDR3 coding sequence is TGCGCCAGCTTACCCGAGCCCCTCGCCCCTAATGGCTACACCTTC.

The CDR3 coding sequence is TGTGCCCAGGGACAGGGGGCTTCAGGGGAGACCCAGTACTTC. This translates into CAQGQGASGETQYF. The chain combines TRBV6-5 with TRBJ2-5; the match to TRBD1 covers 12 bases. The CDR3 has 14 amino acids. Per germline, CDR1 MNHEY and CDR2 SVGAGI. V lost 11 bases to trimming and J lost 5 bases; unmatched junction nucleotides: 9.

CDR3 protein: CASLRGQGSNTGELFF. The CDR3 DNA follows: TGTGCCAGTTTGCGGGGGCAGGGAAGTAACACCGGGGAGCTGTTTTTT. This chain links TRBV19 with TRBJ2-2; tentatively, D is TRBD2 (7 bases). Trimming took off 8 bases at V and 2 bases at J, with 18 bases between the two ends. This CDR3 region has 16 residues. Looked up from germline, CDR1 is LNHDA and CDR2 is SQIVND (reference sequence).